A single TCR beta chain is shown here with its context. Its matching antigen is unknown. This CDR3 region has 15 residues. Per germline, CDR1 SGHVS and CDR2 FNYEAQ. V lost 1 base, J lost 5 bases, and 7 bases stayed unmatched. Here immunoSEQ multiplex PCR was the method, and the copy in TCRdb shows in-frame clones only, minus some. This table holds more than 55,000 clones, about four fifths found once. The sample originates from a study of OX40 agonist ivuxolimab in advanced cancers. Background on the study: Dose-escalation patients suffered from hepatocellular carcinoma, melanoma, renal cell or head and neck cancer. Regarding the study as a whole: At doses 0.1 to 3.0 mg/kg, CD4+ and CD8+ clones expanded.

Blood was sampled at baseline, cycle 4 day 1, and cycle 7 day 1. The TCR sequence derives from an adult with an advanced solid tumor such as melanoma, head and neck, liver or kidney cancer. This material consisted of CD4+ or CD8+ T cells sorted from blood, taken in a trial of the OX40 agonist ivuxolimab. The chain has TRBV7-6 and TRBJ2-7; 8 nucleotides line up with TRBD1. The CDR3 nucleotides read TGTGCCAGCAGCTTAGAGGGCAGGGGGCGAGACGAGCAGTACTTC. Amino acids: CASSLEGRGRDEQYF.